Shown below are 7 T cell receptor beta chains from a single sample sequenced in a study of breast tumors, draining lymph nodes, adjacent tissues. TCRdb re-analysed the multiplex PCR reads in MiXCR, keeping a single row per CDR3 protein. The data show about 180,000 distinct CDR3 sequences, with approximately 33% seen just once and over 3.5% held by the top ten. Samples came from axillary lymph nodes draining the breast cancer. The material sequenced was axillary lymph node tissue. Receptors originate from a female donor with breast cancer. Some clones in this sample may be carry-over from other donors' samples.

This clonotype was detected ten times or more. The J gene is TRBJ2-1, the V gene TRBV19; D may be TRBD1 (6 bases). The CDR3 consists of 12 residues. Per germline, CDR1 LNHDA and CDR2 SQIVND (reference sequence). V lost 9 bases and J 10 bases, leaving 16 bases between the germline ends. The CDR3 sequence: CASQRPDREQFF. The CDR3 bases are TGTGCCAGCCAAAGGCCGGACAGAGAGCAGTTCTTC.

Turning to this clonotype: A read error may account for a junction end that differs from germline. The chain carries TRBV7-8 and TRBJ1-1, with 8 bases aligning to TRBD1. The length of the CDR3 is 16 residues. Germline V gene sequence: CDR1 SGHVS, CDR2 FQNEAQ. The CDR3 nucleotides are TGTGCCAGCAGCTTAGTGCAGGGGGCCTTGAACACTGAACCTTTCTTT. Protein sequence: CASSLVQGALNTEPFF.

This rearrangement joins TRBV15 to TRBJ2-2; D is undetermined. This CDR3 has 17 residues. The ends were cut back, 1 base at V and 5 bases at J, with 17 bases in the middle. In germline, CDR1 is LNHNV, CDR2 YYDKDF (reference sequence). CDR3 sequence: CATSRVRASQETGELFF. The CDR3 bases are TGTGCCACCAGCAGAGTTAGGGCCAGCCAAGAGACCGGGGAGCTGTTTTTT.

This clonotype was seen many times. J is TRBJ1-2 and V is TRBV18; D unresolved. This CDR3 has 14 residues. Looked up from germline, CDR1 is KGHSH and CDR2 is LQKENI. V lost 2 bases, J lost 0 bases, and 7 bases lay in between. For the CDR3, the DNA is TGTGCCAGCTCACCATCGACCCCTAACTATGGCTACACCTTC. Translation: CASSPSTPNYGYTF.

This clonotype was recorded only once. The CDR3 bases are TGTGCCAGCAGCTTCAAGGGTAGCGGGAGGTTCTACGAGCAGTACTTC. Translating gives CASSFKGSGRFYEQYF. The V gene is TRBV11-2, the J gene TRBJ2-7; 10 bases match TRBD2. V trimming: 3 bases; J trimming: 3 bases; junction bases outside the gene matches: 8. Germline V gene data show CDR1 as SGHAT and CDR2 as FQNNGV. The CDR3 runs 16 residues.

The sample holds many counts of this clonotype. This chain links TRBV5-6 with TRBJ2-1; 9 bases map to TRBD2. After removal of 1 base from V and 4 bases from J, the junction contained 3 bases not matched to a gene. CDR3 size: 15 residues. The germline V gene has CDR1 SGHDT and CDR2 YYEEEE. CDR3 DNA: TGTGCCAGCAGCTTGCGACTAGCGGCTTACAATGAGCAGTTCTTC. Encoded protein: CASSLRLAAYNEQFF.

V gene TRBV2 combines with J gene TRBJ1-2; D remains unclear. V lost 2 bases and J 8 bases, leaving 12 bases between the germline ends. This CDR3 spans 13 amino acids. CDR1 and CDR2 (germline): SNHLY, FYNNEI. CDR3 loop: CASSEPYMTGYTF. The CDR3 nucleotides are TGTGCCAGCAGTGAACCCTACATGACGGGCTACACCTTC. Combining the CDR3 with reference TRBV2 and TRBJ1-2 gives the whole variable domain EPEVTQTPSHQVTQMGQEVILRCVPISNHLYFYWYRQILGQKVEFLVSFYNNEISEKSEIFDDQFSVERPDGSNFTLKIRSTKLEDSAMYFCASSEPYMTGYTFGSGTRLTVV.